This TCR beta chain was retrieved from a study of cytomegalovirus exposure and HLA in healthy donors. Broader study findings: In an earlier analysis, most TCR beta V segments were productive about 87% or about 30% of the time. Based on reports, TCR beta sequences accurately predicted HLA-A and HLA-B alleles for most subjects. Researchers reported from a later analysis that most CMV-associated TCR beta chains appeared HLA-restricted.

Researchers ran the PCR with 60 Vbeta and 13 Jbeta primers. Sequencing used immunoSEQ multiplex PCR; TCRdb keeps in-frame clones, though not all of them. The sample contains roughly 140,000 clones, 80% to 90% of which appear only once. V gave up 5 bases and J gave up 7 bases, with 15 bases separating them. The germline V gene encodes CDR1 MDHEN and CDR2 SYDVKM. This CDR3 contains 13 residues. A word on this clone: Antigen unknown.

The genes are TRBV28 and TRBJ2-7; weak D call: TRBD2 (6 bases). The TCR sequence derives from a woman aged 40 to 50 in good health and CMV-seropositive. The source material was PBMCs. CDR3 nucleotides: TGTGCCAGCAGTCTAGGGGCGGGGTTGGAGCAGTACTTC. This translates into CASSLGAGLEQYF.